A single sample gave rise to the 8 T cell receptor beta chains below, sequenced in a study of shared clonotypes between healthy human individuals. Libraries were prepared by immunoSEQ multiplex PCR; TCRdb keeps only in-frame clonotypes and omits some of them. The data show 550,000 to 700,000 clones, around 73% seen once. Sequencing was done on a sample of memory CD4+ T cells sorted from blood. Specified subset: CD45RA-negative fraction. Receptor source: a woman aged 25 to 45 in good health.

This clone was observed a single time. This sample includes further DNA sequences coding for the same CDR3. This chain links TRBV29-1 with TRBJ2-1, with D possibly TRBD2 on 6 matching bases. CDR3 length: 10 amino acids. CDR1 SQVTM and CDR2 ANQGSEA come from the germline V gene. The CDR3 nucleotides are TGCAGTGTCGGGGGTAATGAGCAGTTCTTC. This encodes CSVGGNEQFF.

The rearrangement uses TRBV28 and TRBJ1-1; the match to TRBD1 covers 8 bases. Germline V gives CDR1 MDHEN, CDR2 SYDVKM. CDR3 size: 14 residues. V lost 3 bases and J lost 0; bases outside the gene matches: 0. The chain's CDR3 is CASSLTGVNTEAFF. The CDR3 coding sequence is TGTGCCAGCAGTTTGACAGGGGTGAACACTGAAGCTTTCTTT.

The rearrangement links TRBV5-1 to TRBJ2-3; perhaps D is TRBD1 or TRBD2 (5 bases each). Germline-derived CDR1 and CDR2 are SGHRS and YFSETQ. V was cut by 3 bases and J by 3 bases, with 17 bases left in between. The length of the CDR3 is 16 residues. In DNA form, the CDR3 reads TGCGCCAGCAGCTCGGGGCAAGGAGGTGGGACAGATACGCAGTATTTT. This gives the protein CASSSGQGGGTDTQYF.

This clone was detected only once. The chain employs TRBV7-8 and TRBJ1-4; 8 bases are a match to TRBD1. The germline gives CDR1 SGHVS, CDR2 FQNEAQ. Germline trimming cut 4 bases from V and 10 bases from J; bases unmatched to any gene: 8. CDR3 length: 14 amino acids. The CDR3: CASSSLGQGGKLFF. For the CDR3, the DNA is TGTGCCAGCAGCTCCTTAGGACAGGGTGGAAAACTGTTTTTT.

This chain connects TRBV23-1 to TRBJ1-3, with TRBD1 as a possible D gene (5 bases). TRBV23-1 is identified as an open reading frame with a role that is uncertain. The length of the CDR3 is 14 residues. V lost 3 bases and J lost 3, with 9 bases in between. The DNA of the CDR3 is TGCGCCAGCAGTCAGTTGGGGGATGGAAACACCATATATTTT. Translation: CASSQLGDGNTIYF.

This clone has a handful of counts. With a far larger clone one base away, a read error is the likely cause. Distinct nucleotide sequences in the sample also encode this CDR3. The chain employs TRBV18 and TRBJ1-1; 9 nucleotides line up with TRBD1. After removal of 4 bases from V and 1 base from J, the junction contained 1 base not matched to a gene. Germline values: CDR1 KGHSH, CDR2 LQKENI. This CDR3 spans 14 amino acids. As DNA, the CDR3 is TGTGCCAGCTCACAACAGGGGGCGAACACTGAAGCTTTCTTT. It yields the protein CASSQQGANTEAFF.

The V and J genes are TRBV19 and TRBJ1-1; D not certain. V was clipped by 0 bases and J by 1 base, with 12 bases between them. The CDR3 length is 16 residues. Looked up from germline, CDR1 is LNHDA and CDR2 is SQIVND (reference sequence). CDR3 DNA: TGTGCCAGTAGTATAGATCGGGCAGGAACGAACACTGAAGCTTTCTTT. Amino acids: CASSIDRAGTNTEAFF.

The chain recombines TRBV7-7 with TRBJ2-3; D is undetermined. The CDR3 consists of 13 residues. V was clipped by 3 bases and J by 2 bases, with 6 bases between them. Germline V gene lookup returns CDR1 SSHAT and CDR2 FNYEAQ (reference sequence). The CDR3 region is CASSFGPTDTQYF. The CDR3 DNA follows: TGTGCCAGCAGCTTCGGGCCCACAGATACGCAGTATTTT.